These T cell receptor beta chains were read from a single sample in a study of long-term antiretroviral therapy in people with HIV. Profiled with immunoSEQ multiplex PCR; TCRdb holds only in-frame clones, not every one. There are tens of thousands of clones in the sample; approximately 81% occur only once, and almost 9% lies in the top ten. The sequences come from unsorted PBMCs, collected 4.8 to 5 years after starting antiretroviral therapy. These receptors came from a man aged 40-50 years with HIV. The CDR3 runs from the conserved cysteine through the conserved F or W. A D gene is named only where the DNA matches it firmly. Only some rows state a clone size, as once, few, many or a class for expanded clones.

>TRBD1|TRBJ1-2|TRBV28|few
CASKPTGIYGYTF
TGTGCCAGCAAACCGACAGGGATCTATGGCTACACCTTC
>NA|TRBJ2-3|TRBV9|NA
CASSVAVSHSTDTQYF
TGTGCCAGCAGCGTAGCTGTCTCACATAGCACAGATACGCAGTATTTT
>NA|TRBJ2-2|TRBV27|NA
CASSYGGGGELFF
TGTGCCAGCAGCTACGGGGGAGGCGGGGAGCTGTTTTTT
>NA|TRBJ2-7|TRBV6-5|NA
CASSYGSGEQYF
TGTGCCAGCAGTTACGGTTCCGGGGAGCAGTACTTC
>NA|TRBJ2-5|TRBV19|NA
CASSMRGWAETQYF
TGTGCCAGTAGTATGAGGGGGTGGGCAGAGACCCAGTACTTC
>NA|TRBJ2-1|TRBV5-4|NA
CASSSGQERNEQFF
TGTGCCAGCAGCTCGGGACAAGAACGCAATGAGCAGTTCTTC
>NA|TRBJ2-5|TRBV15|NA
CATSRDMTSHQETQYF
TGTGCCACCAGCAGAGATATGACTAGTCACCAAGAGACCCAGTACTTC
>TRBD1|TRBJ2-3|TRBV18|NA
CASSPPPGQGSKGRFLDTQYF
TGTGCCAGCTCACCGCCTCCGGGACAGGGTAGCAAAGGTCGTTTTTTAGATACGCAGTATTTT
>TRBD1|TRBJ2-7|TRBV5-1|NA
CASSLTRQGLSEQYF
TGCGCCAGCAGCTTGACCCGACAGGGGTTGTCCGAGCAGTACTTC
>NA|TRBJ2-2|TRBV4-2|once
CASSQAGVDTGELFF
TGTGCCAGCAGCCAAGCCGGGGTAGACACCGGGGAGCTGTTTTTT
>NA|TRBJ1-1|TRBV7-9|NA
CASSLARDGNTEAFF
TGTGCCAGCAGCTTGGCCAGGGACGGGAACACTGAAGCTTTCTTT
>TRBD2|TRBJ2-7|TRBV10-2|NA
CASMAGVYEQYF
TGCGCCAGCATGGCGGGGGTCTACGAGCAGTACTTC
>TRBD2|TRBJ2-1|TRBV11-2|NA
CASSFGGEEQFF
TGTGCCAGCAGCTTTGGGGGGGAAGAGCAGTTCTTC
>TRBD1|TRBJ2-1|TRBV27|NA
CAAGTDYNEQFF
TGTGCCGCCGGGACAGACTACAATGAGCAGTTCTTC
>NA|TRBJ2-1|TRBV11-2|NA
CASSQTSGAVDEQFF
TGTGCCAGCAGCCAGACTTCAGGAGCGGTCGATGAGCAGTTCTTC
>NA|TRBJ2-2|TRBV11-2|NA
CASSPSNIGSTGELFF
TGTGCCAGCAGCCCCTCAAATATAGGATCAACCGGGGAGCTGTTTTTT
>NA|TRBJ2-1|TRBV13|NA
CASRQGREQFF
TGTGCCAGCAGGCAGGGGCGTGAGCAGTTCTTC
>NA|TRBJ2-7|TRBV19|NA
CASRDWVGVGEQYF
TGTGCCAGTAGGGATTGGGTTGGAGTGGGCGAGCAGTACTTC
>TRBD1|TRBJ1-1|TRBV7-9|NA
CASSRSGGTEAFF
TGTGCCAGCAGCCGATCAGGGGGTACTGAAGCTTTCTTT
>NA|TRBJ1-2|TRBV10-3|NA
CAISESFQGNYGYTF
TGTGCCATCAGTGAGTCGTTTCAGGGAAACTATGGCTACACCTTC
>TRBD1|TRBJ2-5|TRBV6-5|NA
CASSIRGLETQYF
TGTGCCAGCAGCATCAGGGGGCTTGAGACCCAGTACTTC
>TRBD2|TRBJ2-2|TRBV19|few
CASSKLAGANTGELFF
TGTGCCAGTAGTAAACTAGCGGGGGCCAACACCGGGGAGCTGTTTTTT
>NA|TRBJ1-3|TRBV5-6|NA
CASSLAGGLSGNTIYF
TGTGCCAGCAGCTTGGCCGGGGGGCTCTCTGGAAACACCATATATTTT
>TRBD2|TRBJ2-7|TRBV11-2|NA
CASSLLTSGRPYEQYF
TGTGCCAGCAGCTTACTGACTAGCGGGAGGCCCTACGAGCAGTACTTC
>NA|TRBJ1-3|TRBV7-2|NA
CASSRGWGSGNTIYF
TGTGCCAGCAGCCGGGGTTGGGGCTCTGGAAACACCATATATTTT
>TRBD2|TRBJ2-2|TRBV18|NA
CASSLQTSGVTGELFF
TGTGCCAGCTCACTACAGACTAGCGGGGTAACCGGGGAGCTGTTTTTT
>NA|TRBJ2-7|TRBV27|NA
CASSELSSYEQYF
TGTGCCAGCAGTGAGTTGAGCTCCTACGAGCAGTACTTC
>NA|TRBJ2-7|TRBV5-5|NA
CASSLSPPEQYF
TGTGCCAGCAGCTTGAGCCCTCCCGAGCAGTACTTC
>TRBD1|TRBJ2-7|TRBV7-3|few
CASRSGQGVGEQYF
TGTGCCAGCAGGAGCGGACAGGGGGTCGGCGAGCAGTACTTC
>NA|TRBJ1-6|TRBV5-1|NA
CASSLDLGKGSPLHF
TGCGCCAGCAGCTTGGATCTGGGGAAGGGATCACCCCTCCACTTT
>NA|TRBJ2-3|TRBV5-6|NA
CASSSLFASTDTQYF
TGTGCCAGCAGCTCCCTCTTTGCTAGCACAGATACGCAGTATTTT
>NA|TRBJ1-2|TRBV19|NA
CASSPRTELANYGYTF
TGTGCCAGTAGTCCCCGGACAGAACTTGCTAACTATGGCTACACCTTC
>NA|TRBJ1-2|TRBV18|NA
CASSPITGSGYGYTF
TGTGCCAGCTCACCAATAACAGGGAGTGGCTATGGCTACACCTTC
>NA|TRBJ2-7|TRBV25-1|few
CASRSAQVTYEQYF
TGTGCCAGCAGGAGCGCCCAAGTCACCTACGAGCAGTACTTC
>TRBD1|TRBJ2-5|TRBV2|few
CASSFPRSGTGYQETQYF
TGTGCCAGCAGTTTCCCTCGTTCCGGGACAGGGTATCAAGAGACCCAGTACTTC